These 2 T cell receptor beta chains came from one sample sequenced in a study of cytomegalovirus exposure and HLA in healthy donors. The PCR employed 60 Vbeta primers together with 13 Jbeta primers. Profiling relied on immunoSEQ multiplex PCR, and the TCRdb table lists in-frame clones only, not all of them. The sample records 80,000 to 100,000 clones, 60% to 80% being singletons. The sequenced material came from PBMCs. These receptors all come from a man aged 45-65 years in good health and CMV-seropositive.

The CDR3 reads CASSPPYLTGGPTNEKLFF. Written as DNA, the CDR3 is TGTGCCAGCAGCCCGCCCTATTTGACAGGGGGGCCAACTAATGAAAAACTGTTTTTT. V is TRBV4-2 and J is TRBJ1-4; 9 nucleotides align to TRBD1. J lost 0 bases, V lost 4 bases, and 12 bases had no gene match. Germline values: CDR1 LGHNA, CDR2 YNFKEQ. The CDR3 loop spans 19 amino acids.

The V call is TRBV7-3, the J call TRBJ2-4, with no clear D. There are 13 residues in the CDR3. Germline V lookup: CDR1 SGHTA, CDR2 FQGTGA. Trimming took off 0 bases at V and 8 bases at J, with 8 bases between the two ends. The CDR3 loop reads CASSLTPRDIQYF. The CDR3, as DNA: TGTGCCAGCAGCTTAACCCCTCGGGACATTCAGTACTTC.